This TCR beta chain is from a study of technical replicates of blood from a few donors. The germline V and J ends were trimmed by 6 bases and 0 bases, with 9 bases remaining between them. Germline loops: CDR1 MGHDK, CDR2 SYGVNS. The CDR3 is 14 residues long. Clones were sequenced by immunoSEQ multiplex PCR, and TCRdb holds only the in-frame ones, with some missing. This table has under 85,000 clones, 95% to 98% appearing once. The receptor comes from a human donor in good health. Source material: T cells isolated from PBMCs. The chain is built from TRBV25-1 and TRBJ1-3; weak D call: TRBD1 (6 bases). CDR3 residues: CASSDRISGNTIYF. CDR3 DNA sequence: TGTGCCAGCAGCGACAGGATCTCTGGAAACACCATATATTTT.